The 9 T cell receptor beta chains reported below all come from one sample, sequenced in a study of blood T cell repertoires in COVID-19. Profiled with immunoSEQ multiplex PCR; TCRdb holds only in-frame clones, not every one. The sample yields roughly 250,000 clones, more than 80% seen once. Input material: peripheral blood. The receptors derive from a human donor in a cohort sampled during active COVID-19.

By sample fraction, this clone is medium-sized. The chain employs TRBV19 and TRBJ1-2, with D perhaps TRBD1 (5 bases). Germline values: CDR1 LNHDA, CDR2 SQIVND (reference sequence). CDR3 length: 16 amino acids. V was pared by 5 bases and J by 7 bases, with 23 bases between. CDR3 in amino acids: CASSLAGTMVLSGYTF. CDR3 in DNA: TGTGCCAGTAGTTTGGCCGGGACTATGGTCCTTAGTGGCTACACCTTC.

CDR3 in DNA: TGTGCCAGCAGTGAAAACAGGGTTCACGAGCAGTACTTC. Its translation is CASSENRVHEQYF. The chain carries TRBV6-1 and TRBJ2-7; TRBD1 might be the D (6 bases). The CDR3 totals 13 residues. Trimming left V 2 bases short and J 5 bases short, with 10 bases between. CDR1 is MNHNS, CDR2 SASEGT, per germline.

The chain has TRBV7-9 and TRBJ1-1, with D unresolved. With 2 bases removed from V and 5 bases from J, the gap between germline ends came to 6 bases. The CDR3 has 12 residues. From germline, CDR1 is SEHNR and CDR2 FQNEAQ (reference sequence). The CDR3 coding sequence is TGTGCCAGCAGCTTACAGTCGACTGAAGCTTTCTTT. The encoded protein is CASSLQSTEAFF.

This clone was seen only a few times. J is TRBJ2-1 and V is TRBV9; 8 bases line up with TRBD2. V shed 0 bases, J shed 3 bases, and the junction held 11 bases outside the gene matches. Germline values: CDR1 SGDLS, CDR2 YYNGEE. The CDR3 is 18 residues long. The CDR3 DNA sequence: TGTGCCAGCAGCGTAGGAATGAGTAGCGGGGACGTCTACAATGAGCAGTTCTTC. This sequence encodes CASSVGMSSGDVYNEQFF.

There are a few counts of this clone. V and J are TRBV18 and TRBJ2-7; TRBD1 aligns across 11 bases. The V and J ends lost 2 bases and 6 bases, in that order; junction bases with no gene match: 3. The germline CDR1 and CDR2 sequences are KGHSH and LQKENI. This CDR3 contains 14 residues. The CDR3 nucleotides are TGTGCCAGCTCACCAACCGGGACAGGGGGCGAGCAGTACTTC. Protein: CASSPTGTGGEQYF.

The V and J genes are TRBV27 and TRBJ1-2; the match to TRBD1 covers 7 bases. CDR3 length: 16 amino acids. Germline values: CDR1 MNHEY, CDR2 SMNVEV (reference sequence). V gave up 2 bases and J gave up 4 bases; unmatched junction bases: 10. The CDR3 bases are TGTGCCAGCAGTTTAGGGGCCCGGACAGGACTCTATGGCTACACCTTC. Protein sequence: CASSLGARTGLYGYTF.

This clone is a singleton in its sample. The chain employs TRBV2 and TRBJ1-5; D ambiguous. Germline CDR1 SNHLY, CDR2 FYNNEI. The CDR3 totals 15 residues. V lost 1 base to trimming and J lost 7 bases, with 14 bases between them. The CDR3, as DNA: TGTGCCAGCAGTGAAGGGACTAAGGTCGGGCAGCCCCAGCATTTT. Translating it yields CASSEGTKVGQPQHF.

The V gene is TRBV4-2, the J gene TRBJ2-5; 7 bases fit TRBD1. J was trimmed by 0 bases and V by 1 base; bases with no gene match: 8. This CDR3 contains 17 residues. Germline V gene sequence: CDR1 LGHNA, CDR2 YNFKEQ. The CDR3 DNA reads as TGTGCCAGCAGCCAAGGCCAGACAGGGTCTTACCAAGAGACCCAGTACTTC. Amino acids: CASSQGQTGSYQETQYF.

In DNA form, the CDR3 reads TGTGCCTGGAGTGTACAGGGGGGTACGCAGTATTTT. As protein: CAWSVQGGTQYF. This rearrangement joins TRBV30 to TRBJ2-3, with 8 nucleotides matching TRBD1. The CDR3 totals 12 residues. Germline V gene lookup returns CDR1 GTSNPN and CDR2 SVGIG (reference sequence). J lost 8 bases, V lost 0 bases, and 1 base had no gene match.